These 9 T cell receptor beta chains were all obtained from the same sample, sequenced in a study of blood T cell repertoires in COVID-19. Profiled with immunoSEQ multiplex PCR; TCRdb holds only in-frame clones, not every one. The data hold 50,000 to 70,000 clones, with 85% to 90% observed a single time. The sequenced material came from peripheral blood. These receptors came from a human donor with active COVID-19. The donor label of this sample is uncertain.

CDR3 in amino acids: CASSQGGGHEQYF. CDR3 coding DNA: TGTGCCAGCAGCCAAGGCGGGGGCCACGAGCAGTACTTC. This rearrangement joins TRBV3-1 (or the pseudogene TRBV3-2) to TRBJ2-7, with D possibly being TRBD2 (7 bases). The CDR3 length is 13 residues. V was shortened by 1 base and J by 5 bases, with 9 bases between the two germline ends. Germline V lookup: CDR1 LGHDT, CDR2 YNNKEL (reference sequence).

The chain's CDR3 is CASSEKAGAQETQYF. CDR3 nucleotides: TGCGCCAGCAGTGAGAAGGCAGGGGCTCAAGAGACCCAGTACTTC. V and J are TRBV10-1 and TRBJ2-5, with D possibly TRBD1 on 6 matching bases. Germline values: CDR1 WNHNN, CDR2 SYGVQD (reference sequence). CDR3 length equals 15 residues. V was trimmed by 2 bases and J by 2 bases, leaving 12 bases between them.

The chain links TRBV5-1 to TRBJ2-5; 16 bases are shared with TRBD2. The V segment lost 4 bases and the J segment 1 base; nucleotides outside the gene matches: 10. The CDR3 length is 19 residues. Looked up from germline, CDR1 is SGHRS and CDR2 is YFSETQ. The CDR3 region is CASSPPGLAGGSSQETQYF. CDR3 DNA sequence: TGCGCCAGCAGCCCGCCGGGACTAGCGGGAGGGTCATCCCAAGAGACCCAGTACTTC.

The chain carries TRBV27 and TRBJ2-3, with TRBD2 matching 9 bases. Germline CDR1 reads MNHEY; CDR2 reads SMNVEV (reference sequence). The CDR3 is 15 amino acids. Losses at the gene ends were 3 bases for V and 4 bases for J; bases not matched to a gene: 5. DNA of the CDR3: TGTGCCAGCAGTTTCGGAGCGGGAGGTGCAGATACGCAGTATTTT. Protein sequence: CASSFGAGGADTQYF.

V gene TRBV19 combines with J gene TRBJ1-4; D gene unclear. The CDR3 contains 15 residues. Germline loops: CDR1 LNHDA, CDR2 SQIVND (reference sequence). Trimming removed 2 bases at V and 0 bases at J, with 7 bases between. Here the CDR3 DNA reads TGTGCCAGTAGTATAATGAGGACAACTAATGAAAAACTGTTTTTT. This sequence encodes CASSIMRTTNEKLFF.

The sample holds a few counts of this clone. The chain carries TRBV7-9 and TRBJ1-6; D not resolved. This CDR3 has 12 residues. CDR1 is SEHNR and CDR2 is FQNEAQ in the germline V gene (reference sequence). V gave up 2 bases and J gave up 14 bases, with 10 bases separating them. The CDR3 is CASSLSLGTLHF. CDR3 nucleotide sequence: TGTGCCAGCAGCTTATCGTTGGGCACCCTCCACTTT.

The chain combines TRBV3-1 (or the pseudogene TRBV3-2) with TRBJ1-4; 8 bases match TRBD1. With 10 bases clipped from V and 5 bases from J, the junction kept 9 bases outside the gene matches. This CDR3 is 14 amino acids long. Germline values: CDR1 LGHDT, CDR2 YNNKEL (reference sequence). The DNA of the CDR3 is TGTGCCACCGGGGACAGGACTTTAAATGAAAAACTGTTTTTT. The encoded protein is CATGDRTLNEKLFF.

The J gene is TRBJ1-2, the V gene TRBV30; D is unclear. V lost 1 base, J lost 8 bases, and 5 bases lay in between. The CDR3 extends over 10 amino acids. CDR1 is GTSNPN, CDR2 SVGIG, per germline (reference sequence). The CDR3 bases are TGTGCCTGGAGTGCGGGGGGCTACACCTTC. Residues: CAWSAGGYTF.

The V and J genes are TRBV24-1 and TRBJ2-2, with TRBD2 as a possible D gene (5 bases). The CDR3 has 14 amino acids. Germline CDR1 reads KGHDR; CDR2 reads SFDVKD. V was pared by 8 bases and J by 1 base, with 10 bases between. DNA of the CDR3: TGTGCCACCACCCCGAGCGGGAACACCGGGGAGCTGTTTTTT. Its translation is CATTPSGNTGELFF.